This T cell receptor (beta chain) was identified during a study of identical twins. Study-level points and caveats: Sharing of beta out-of-frame sequences by twins showed a weaker excess. The more abundant beta clonotypes in cord blood had fewer insertions, and memory repertoires did not show this. Models underestimated how often monozygotic twins shared out-of-frame TCR alpha.

This clonotype turned up a few times. What it binds is not known. From the 5' RACE reads, TCRdb called clonotypes with MiXCR, one entry per CDR3 protein. The data contain 690,000 or so distinct CDR3 sequences, under 9% of them singletons. This same sample was also part of a study on yellow fever vaccine responses in identical twins.

The sequenced material came from PBMCs. The source of this sequence is a woman under 30 in good health.

CDR3 nucleotides: TGTGCCAGCAGCCCTCTGGCTAGCGGGAGAATTGCCAAAAACATTCAGTACTTC. Translated, it gives CASSPLASGRIAKNIQYF. This chain links TRBV28 with TRBJ2-4, with 10 bases lining up with TRBD2. The CDR3 totals 18 residues. J was trimmed by 1 base and V by 6 bases; bases with no gene match: 12. The germline CDR1 and CDR2 sequences are MDHEN and SYDVKM.